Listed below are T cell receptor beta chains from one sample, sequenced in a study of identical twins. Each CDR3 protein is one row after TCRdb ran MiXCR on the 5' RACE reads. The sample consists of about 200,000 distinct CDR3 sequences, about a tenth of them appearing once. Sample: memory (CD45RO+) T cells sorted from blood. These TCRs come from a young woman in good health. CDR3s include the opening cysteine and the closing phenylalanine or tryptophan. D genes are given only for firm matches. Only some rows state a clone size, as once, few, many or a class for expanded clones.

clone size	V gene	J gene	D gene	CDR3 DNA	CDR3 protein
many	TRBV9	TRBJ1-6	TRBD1	TGTGCCAGCAGCCTCCGGACAGGGATACTTACACCCCTCCACTTT	CASSLRTGILTPLHF
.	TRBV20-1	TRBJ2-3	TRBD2	TGCAGTGGACTAGCGGGCACAGATACGCAGTATTTT	CSGLAGTDTQYF
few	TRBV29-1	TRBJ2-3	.	TGCAGCGTTGAAGGGGGGGCGAGACGGTGGCAGTATTTT	CSVEGGARRWQYF
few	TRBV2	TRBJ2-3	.	TGTGCCAGCAACGGCGCAGATACGCAGTATTTT	CASNGADTQYF
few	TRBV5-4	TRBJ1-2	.	TGTGCCAGCAGCTTCGGGCAGAACCTAAACTATGGCTACACCTTC	CASSFGQNLNYGYTF
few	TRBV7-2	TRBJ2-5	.	TGTGCCAGCAGTACTTATACTCAGGGGCGAGAGACCCAGTACTTC	CASSTYTQGRETQYF
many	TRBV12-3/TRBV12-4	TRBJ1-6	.	TGTGCCAGCAGTTACAGGGAATCTAATTCACCCCTCCACTTT	CASSYRESNSPLHF
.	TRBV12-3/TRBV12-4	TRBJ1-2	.	TGTGCCAGCAGTCCCCGCGGGATTGCTAACTATGGCTACACCTTC	CASSPRGIANYGYTF
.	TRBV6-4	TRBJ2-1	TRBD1	TGTGCCAGCAGTGACTCCGGGACAGGGTACAATGAGCAGTTCTTC	CASSDSGTGYNEQFF
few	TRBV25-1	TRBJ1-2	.	TGTGTCCAGCACCCAGGGCCGAAAGGCTACACCTTC	CVQHPGPKGYTF
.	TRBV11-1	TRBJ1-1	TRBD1	TGTGCCAGCAGCTTCGTCCGGGACAGCCTTAATATGAACACTGAAGCTTTCTTT	CASSFVRDSLNMNTEAFF
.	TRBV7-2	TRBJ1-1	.	TGTGCCAGCAGCGGCGGACACGTGAACACTGAAGCTTTCTTT	CASSGGHVNTEAFF
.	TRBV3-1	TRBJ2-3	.	TGTGCCAGCAGCTTCCGTTCAGATACGCAGTATTTT	CASSFRSDTQYF
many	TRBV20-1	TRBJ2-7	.	TGCAGTGCTAGGGTCCGGGGAGACGAGCAGTACTTC	CSARVRGDEQYF
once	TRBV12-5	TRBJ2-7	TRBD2	TGTGCTAGTGGCCCTAGCGGGAGCTACGAGCAGTACTTC	CASGPSGSYEQYF
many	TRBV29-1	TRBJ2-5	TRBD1	TGCAGCGTTTACGACAGGGAAGAGACCCAGTACTTC	CSVYDREETQYF
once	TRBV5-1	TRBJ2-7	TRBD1	TGCGCCAGCAGCCTATTTCCAGGGACAGGGGCCTACGAGCAGTACTTC	CASSLFPGTGAYEQYF